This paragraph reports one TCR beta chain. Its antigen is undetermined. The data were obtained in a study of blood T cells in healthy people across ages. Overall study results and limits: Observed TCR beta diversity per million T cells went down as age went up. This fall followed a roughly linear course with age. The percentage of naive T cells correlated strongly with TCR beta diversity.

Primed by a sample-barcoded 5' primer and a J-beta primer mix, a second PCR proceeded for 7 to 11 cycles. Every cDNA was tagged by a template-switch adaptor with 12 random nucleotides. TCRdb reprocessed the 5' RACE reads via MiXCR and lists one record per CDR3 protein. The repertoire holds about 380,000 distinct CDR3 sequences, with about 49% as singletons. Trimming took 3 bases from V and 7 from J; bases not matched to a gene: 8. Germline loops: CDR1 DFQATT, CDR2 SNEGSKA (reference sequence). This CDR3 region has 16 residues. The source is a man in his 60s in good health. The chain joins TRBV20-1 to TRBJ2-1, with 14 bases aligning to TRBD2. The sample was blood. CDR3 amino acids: CSARVTSGRARNEQFF. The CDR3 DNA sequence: TGCAGTGCTAGGGTGACTAGCGGGAGGGCCAGGAATGAGCAGTTCTTC.